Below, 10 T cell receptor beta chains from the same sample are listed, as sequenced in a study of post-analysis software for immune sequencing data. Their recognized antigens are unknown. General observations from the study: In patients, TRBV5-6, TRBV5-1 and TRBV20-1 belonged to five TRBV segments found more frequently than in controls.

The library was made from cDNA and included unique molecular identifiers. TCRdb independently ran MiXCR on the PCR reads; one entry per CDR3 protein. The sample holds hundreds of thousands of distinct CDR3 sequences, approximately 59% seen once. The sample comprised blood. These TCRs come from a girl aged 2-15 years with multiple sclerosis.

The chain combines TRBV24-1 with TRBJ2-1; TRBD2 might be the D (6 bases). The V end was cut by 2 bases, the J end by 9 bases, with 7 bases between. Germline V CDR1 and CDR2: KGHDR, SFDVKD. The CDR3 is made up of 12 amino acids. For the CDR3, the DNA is TGTGCCACCAGTGATTACGGGAGTGAGCAGTTCTTC. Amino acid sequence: CATSDYGSEQFF.

The chain's CDR3 is CASSFFTSGRYEQYF. DNA of the CDR3: TGTGCCAGCAGCTTTTTCACTAGCGGGAGATACGAGCAGTACTTC. This chain joins TRBV5-6 and TRBJ2-4, with 11 bases matching TRBD2. The J call may be mistaken, given a closer DNA end match to TRBJ2-7. Germline CDR1 SGHDT, CDR2 YYEEEE. The CDR3 contains 15 residues.

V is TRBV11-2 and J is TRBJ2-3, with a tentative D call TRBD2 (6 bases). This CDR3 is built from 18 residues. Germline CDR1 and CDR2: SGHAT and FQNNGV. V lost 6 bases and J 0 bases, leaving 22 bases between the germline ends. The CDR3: CASSSIAVTRPSTDTQYF. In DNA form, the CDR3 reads TGTGCCAGCAGTTCCATAGCGGTAACAAGACCTAGCACAGATACGCAGTATTTT. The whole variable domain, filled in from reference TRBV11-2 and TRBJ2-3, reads EAGVAQSPRYKIIEKRQSVAFWCNPISGHATLYWYQQILGQGPKLLIQFQNNGVVDDSQLPKDRFSAERLKGVDSTLKIQPAKLEDSAVYLCASSSIAVTRPSTDTQYFGPGTRLTVL.

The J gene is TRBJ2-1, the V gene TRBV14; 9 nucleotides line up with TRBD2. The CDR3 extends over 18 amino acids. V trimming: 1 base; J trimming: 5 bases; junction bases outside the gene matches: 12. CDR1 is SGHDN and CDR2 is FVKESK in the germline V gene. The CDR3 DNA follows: TGTGCCAGCAGCCAAGTGGCGGGAGGGCTCCTAAGGGACAATGAGCAGTTCTTC. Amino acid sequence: CASSQVAGGLLRDNEQFF.

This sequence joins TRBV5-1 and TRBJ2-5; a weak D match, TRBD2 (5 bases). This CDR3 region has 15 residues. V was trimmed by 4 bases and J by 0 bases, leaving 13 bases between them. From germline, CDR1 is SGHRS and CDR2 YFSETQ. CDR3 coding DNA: TGCGCCAGCAGCCGGAGTAGGCGGGACCAAGAGACCCAGTACTTC. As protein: CASSRSRRDQETQYF.

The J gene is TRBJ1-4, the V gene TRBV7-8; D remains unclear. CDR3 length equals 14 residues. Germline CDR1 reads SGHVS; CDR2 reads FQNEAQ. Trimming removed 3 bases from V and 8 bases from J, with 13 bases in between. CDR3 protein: CASSFDGFMEKLFF. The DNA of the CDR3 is TGTGCCAGCAGCTTTGACGGTTTTATGGAAAAACTGTTTTTT.

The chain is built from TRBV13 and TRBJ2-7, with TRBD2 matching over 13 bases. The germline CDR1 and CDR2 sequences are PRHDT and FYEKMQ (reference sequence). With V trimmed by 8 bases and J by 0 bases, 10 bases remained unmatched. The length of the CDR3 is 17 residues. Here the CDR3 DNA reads TGTGCCAGCGGGGGGACTAGCGGGATCCTCTCCTCCTACGAGCAGTACTTC. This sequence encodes CASGGTSGILSSYEQYF.

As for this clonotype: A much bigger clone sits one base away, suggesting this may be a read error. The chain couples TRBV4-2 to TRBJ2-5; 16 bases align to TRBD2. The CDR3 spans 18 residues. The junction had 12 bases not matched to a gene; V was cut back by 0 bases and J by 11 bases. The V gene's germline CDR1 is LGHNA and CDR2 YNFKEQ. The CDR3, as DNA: TGTGCCAGCAGCCAAGATCCCGGGACTAGCGGGGGGGCCAATGAGCAGTACTTC. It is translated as CASSQDPGTSGGANEQYF.

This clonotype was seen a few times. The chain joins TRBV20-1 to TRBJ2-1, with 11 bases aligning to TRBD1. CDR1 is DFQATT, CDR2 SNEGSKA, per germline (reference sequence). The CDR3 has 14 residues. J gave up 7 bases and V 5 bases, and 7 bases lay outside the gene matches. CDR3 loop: CSAQDRGQSNEQFF. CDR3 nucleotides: TGCAGTGCTCAGGACAGGGGGCAATCAAATGAGCAGTTCTTC.

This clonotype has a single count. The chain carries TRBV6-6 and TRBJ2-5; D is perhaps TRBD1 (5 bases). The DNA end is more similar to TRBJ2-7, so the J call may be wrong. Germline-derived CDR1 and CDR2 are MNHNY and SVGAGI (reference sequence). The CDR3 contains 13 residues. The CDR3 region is CASMINLGDEQYF. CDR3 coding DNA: TGTGCCAGCATGATAAACCTAGGGGACGAGCAGTACTTC.